This T cell receptor (beta chain) derives from a study of blood T cell repertoires in COVID-19 (dated by TCRdb to 2020 to 2021). About the investigation overall: Samples from collaborators originated in the United States, Italy and Spain and spanned both the acute and convalescent phases of COVID-19. The material from the prospective study consisted of cDNA or gDNA derived from T cells, B-cell-depleted T cells, or PBMCs. The samples were drawn from the first 160 participants of the ongoing ImmuneRACE study and from 1,254 subjects provided by 6 global collaborators. The repertoires were released in a freely available public database intended as a resource for research on the immune response to SARS-CoV-2. Where available, HLA class I and class II types were obtained from metadata supplied by the sample provider rather than from assay-based typing. The dataset comprised deeply sampled blood TCRbeta repertoires from subjects exposed to, actively infected with, or recovered from COVID-19. Sample metadata almost always included a de-identified subject ID, COVID-19 status, age in years and sex. What the authors observed across the whole study: The amount of clinical and demographic metadata varied by source and participant and was provided uncurated.

Another Seattle source contributed samples from volunteer blood donors who had recovered from COVID-19. Whole blood was collected in K2EDTA tubes by collaborating institutions according to the institutions' own protocols. Collaborator samples were shipped for TCRbeta analysis as frozen whole blood, isolated PBMCs, or DNA extracted from either sample type. Details on this clone: This receptor's antigen is unknown. Base quality data are lacking; no much larger clone is found one base away.

Trimming at the junction amounts to 1 base on V and 3 bases on J, and the germline ends lie 13 bases apart. Reading the germline V gene gives CDR1 MDHEN and CDR2 SYDVKM. Counted from cysteine to phenylalanine, this CDR3 has 17 amino acids. The read is trimmed to its CDR3 DNA, 51 bases read in frame from base 1. TCRbeta CDR3 regions were amplified from genomic DNA by means of the immunoSEQ Assay, a bias-controlled multiplex PCR. On the authors' methods: The number of nucleated cells in each sample was estimated from the amplification of reference gene primers within the assay. Sequence reads were collapsed and filtered to measure the absolute abundance of every unique TCRbeta CDR3 rearrangement. Productive Simpson clonality was computed per sample as the square root of Simpson's diversity index over productive rearrangements. Not all clones reach the TCRdb copy of this immuneACCESS table, which keeps in-frame sequences only. Checked studies attribute under half of the gap to unresolved V genes and leave the rest unexplained. Clonal size and the V and J genes are those of that table, whereas D and trimming came from the DNA. Counted in this sample were approximately 220,000 clones; approximately 87% of them appeared once. Clones ranked in the top ten supply about 6% of the sample.

The sequence links TRBV28 to TRBJ1-6; the D gene is perhaps TRBD1, from 5 matching bases. Input material: peripheral blood. The source is a man in his sixties who had recovered from COVID-19. The DNA sequence is given as TGTGCCAGCAGTTTATCCCCCCGGGACTTCTATAATTCACCCCTCCACTTT. It translates as CASSLSPRDFYNSPLHF.